A single sample gave rise to the 30 T cell receptor beta chains below, sequenced in a study of beta chain features in type 1 diabetes. The antigens these receptors bind are not known. cDNA synthesis used the whole RNA isolate, giving expressed TCRB sequences. Generated by immunoSEQ multiplex PCR, the TCRdb table keeps only in-frame clones and is missing some. The sample lists some 700,000 clones, around an eighth seen once, with about 0.02% in the top ten. Whole-study findings and limits: Moderately but significantly shorter TCRB CDR3s were found in Type 1 diabetes patients in all four CD4+ subsets.

The sequenced sample was naive CD4+ T cells from blood. These TCRs come from a young man with type 1 diabetes.

This clone was seen a few times. V usage is TRBV25-1 and J usage is TRBJ2-1; D is unresolved. Germline assignment: CDR1 MGHDK and CDR2 SYGVNS. Trimming stripped 3 bases from V and 7 bases from J, with 4 bases between. The CDR3 has 11 amino acids. CDR3 in amino acids: CASSDGNEQFF. Here the CDR3 DNA reads TGTGCCAGCAGTGACGGAAATGAGCAGTTCTTC.

This clone was found a few times. CDR3 sequence: CASSQAWDRDYGYTF. The DNA of the CDR3 is TGCGCCAGCAGCCAAGCCTGGGACAGGGACTATGGCTACACCTTC. This chain uses TRBV4-1 with TRBJ1-2, with TRBD1 identical over 9 bases. Per germline, CDR1 MGHRA and CDR2 YSYEKL. This CDR3 region has 15 residues. V gave up 1 base and J gave up 3 bases; unmatched junction bases: 3.

A few counts support this clone. This sequence joins TRBV27 and TRBJ1-2, with D possibly being TRBD1 (6 bases). This CDR3 has 13 amino acids. Trimming shortened V by 3 bases and J by 5 bases, and 10 bases separated the two germline ends. Germline CDR1 and CDR2: MNHEY and SMNVEV (reference sequence). This chain's CDR3 is CASSFGRGYGYTF. Written as DNA, the CDR3 is TGTGCCAGCAGTTTCGGCAGGGGTTATGGCTACACCTTC.

V gene TRBV25-1 combines with J gene TRBJ1-4; D gene ambiguous. The germline V and J ends were trimmed by 4 bases and 5 bases, with 8 bases remaining between them. The CDR3 has 13 amino acids. Germline V lookup: CDR1 MGHDK, CDR2 SYGVNS. CDR3 in DNA: TGTGCCAGCAGTGTGGGCTTCAATGAAAAACTGTTTTTT. Translated: CASSVGFNEKLFF.

This clone was counted between two and nine times. The gene calls are TRBV6-6 and TRBJ1-1; D is possibly TRBD1 (5 bases). CDR3 length: 16 residues. Germline V lookup: CDR1 MNHNY, CDR2 SVGAGI (reference sequence). Trimming took off 0 bases at V and 1 base at J, with 12 bases between the two ends. The CDR3, as DNA: TGTGCCAGCAGTTACTCAATGACAGTGGAGAACACTGAAGCTTTCTTT. It is translated as CASSYSMTVENTEAFF.

In its sample, this clone was seen a few times. The V gene is TRBV10-3, the J gene TRBJ2-1; D perhaps matches TRBD1 (5 bases). Per germline, CDR1 ENHRY and CDR2 SYGVKD. The CDR3 contains 15 residues. The germline V and J ends were trimmed by 3 bases and 0 bases, with 9 bases remaining between them. CDR3 coding DNA: TGTGCCATCAGTGACACAGGCGGCTCCTACAATGAGCAGTTCTTC. It encodes CAISDTGGSYNEQFF.

The CDR3 DNA reads TGTGCCAGCATGAGAAAGGGTCAAACTATGAACACTGAAGCTTTCTTT. Translated: CASMRKGQTMNTEAFF. The chain joins TRBV6-6 to TRBJ1-1; no firm D call. The CDR3 runs to 16 residues. Trimming removed 7 bases from V and 0 bases from J, with 18 bases in between. CDR1 and CDR2 from the germline V gene are MNHNY and SVGAGI (reference sequence).

This clone occurred a few times. The chain employs TRBV9 and TRBJ2-1; TRBD2 agrees at 8 bases. V was pared by 0 bases and J by 6 bases, with 5 bases of the junction left unmatched. The CDR3 consists of 15 residues. Germline V CDR1 and CDR2: SGDLS, YYNGEE. CDR3 nucleotides: TGTGCCAGCAGCGTAGTGACTAGCGAGGGCAATGAGCAGTTCTTC. This sequence encodes CASSVVTSEGNEQFF.

This clone occurred a few times. The chain combines TRBV5-1 with TRBJ2-7, with TRBD1 matching 12 bases. CDR1 is SGHRS, CDR2 YFSETQ, per germline. Trimming removed 6 bases from V and 5 bases from J; junction bases left unmatched: 6. The CDR3 extends over 14 amino acids. CDR3: CASTSGTGGNEQYF. In nucleotides, the CDR3 is TGCGCCAGCACCTCCGGGACAGGGGGCAACGAGCAGTACTTC.

This clone showed up just a few times. The chain has TRBV2 and TRBJ2-1; D is unresolved. The CDR3 runs to 12 residues. Germline loops: CDR1 SNHLY, CDR2 FYNNEI. Trimming cost V 6 bases and J 2 bases, with 5 bases left between them. CDR3 residues: CASSAAYNEQFF. CDR3 nucleotide sequence: TGTGCCAGCAGCGCGGCCTACAATGAGCAGTTCTTC.

This clone was counted between two and nine times. The chain carries TRBV6-5 and TRBJ1-4; D may be TRBD1 (5 bases). Trimming removed 2 bases from V and 1 base from J, with 8 bases in between. The CDR3 runs to 15 residues. From germline, CDR1 is MNHEY and CDR2 SVGAGI. CDR3 sequence reads: CASSYGGITNEKLFF. In nucleotides, the CDR3 is TGTGCCAGCAGTTACGGGGGGATAACTAATGAAAAACTGTTTTTT.

This clone was counted between two and nine times. The chain recombines TRBV10-1 with TRBJ1-4; the D is unclear. V was clipped by 3 bases and J by 7 bases, with 9 bases between them. CDR1 is WNHNN and CDR2 is SYGVQD in the germline V gene (reference sequence). CDR3 size: 13 residues. The CDR3 region has the DNA TGCGCCAGCAGTGAAGGCCAATTTGAAAAACTGTTTTTT. Amino acid sequence: CASSEGQFEKLFF.

This chain joins TRBV29-1 and TRBJ2-1, with 7 bases fitting TRBD1. The CDR3 spans 13 residues. Germline V CDR1 and CDR2: SQVTM, ANQGSEA. Unmatched junction bases numbered 8, after V lost 8 bases and J lost 4 bases. CDR3 sequence reads: CSFWTGSYNEQFF. CDR3 coding DNA: TGCAGCTTCTGGACAGGTTCATACAATGAGCAGTTCTTC.

The chain links TRBV21-1 to TRBJ2-7; whether TRBD2, the table's D call, matches the DNA was not checked. TRBV21-1 is a pseudogene. The CDR3 covers 14 residues. In nucleotides, the CDR3 is TGTGCCAGCAGCGCGCGGGGGGCTTCCTACGAGCAGTACTTC. Translated: CASSARGASYEQYF.

This clone was found a few times. The rearrangement uses TRBV30 and TRBJ2-2; no definite D call. Trimming pared 3 bases from V and 1 base from J, leaving 6 bases between. Germline lookup yields CDR1 GTSNPN and CDR2 SVGIG (reference sequence). CDR3 length equals 13 residues. In DNA form, the CDR3 reads TGTGCCTGGAGACGTCAGAACACCGGGGAGCTGTTTTTT. This encodes CAWRRQNTGELFF. Using reference TRBV30 and TRBJ2-2 for the parts outside the CDR3, the full variable domain is SQTIHQWPATLVQPVGSPLSLECTVEGTSNPNLYWYRQAAGRGLQLLFYSVGIGQISSEVPQNLSASRPQDRQFILSSKKLLLSDSGFYLCAWRRQNTGELFFGEGSRLTVL.

This clone turned up a few times. The chain links TRBV7-2 to TRBJ2-1; D might be TRBD1 or TRBD2, each matching 6 bases. The germline gives CDR1 SGHTA, CDR2 FQGNSA. The CDR3 has 15 amino acids. The ends were cut back, 5 bases at V and 0 bases at J, with 11 bases in the middle. CDR3 sequence (DNA): TGTGCCAGCAGCGATGGAGGGGGCTCCTACAATGAGCAGTTCTTC. This translates into CASSDGGGSYNEQFF.

This clone turned up a few times. The chain employs TRBV4-2 and TRBJ1-1, with D possibly matching TRBD1 (5 bases). The germline V and J ends were trimmed by 0 bases and 8 bases, with 13 bases remaining between them. This CDR3 has 14 residues. Germline V gives CDR1 LGHNA, CDR2 YNFKEQ. The CDR3 region is CASSQEKEGTEAFF. CDR3 DNA sequence: TGTGCCAGCAGCCAAGAAAAAGAGGGGACCGAAGCTTTCTTT.

The rearrangement joins TRBV15 to TRBJ1-4; tentative D call: TRBD1 (6 bases). The CDR3 length is 17 residues. V was clipped by 0 bases and J by 7 bases, with 18 bases between them. Germline CDR1 is LNHNV and CDR2 is YYDKDF (reference sequence). The CDR3 sequence is CATSRDQSRGLGEKLFF. DNA of the CDR3: TGTGCCACCAGCAGAGATCAGTCCAGGGGTCTTGGTGAAAAACTGTTTTTT. The variable domain in full, completed from reference TRBV15 and TRBJ1-4, reads DAMVIQNPRYQVTQFGKPVTLSCSQTLNHNVMYWYQQKSSQAPKLLFHYYDKDFNNEADTPDNFQSRRPNTSFCFLDIRSPGLGDTAMYLCATSRDQSRGLGEKLFFGSGTQLSVL.

This clone showed up just a few times. The chain carries TRBV4-1 and TRBJ2-7; D possibly uses TRBD1 or TRBD2 (6 bases each). Germline V gene lookup returns CDR1 MGHRA and CDR2 YSYEKL. The CDR3 extends over 16 amino acids. V was shortened by 0 bases and J by 9 bases, with 21 bases between the two germline ends. The CDR3 DNA follows: TGCGCCAGCAGCCAAGAAGTCGGGGGCCGTACCTCCGGGCAGTACTTC. Translation: CASSQEVGGRTSGQYF.

The chain recombines TRBV11-3 with TRBJ2-1; tentatively, D is TRBD2 (6 bases). The ends were cut back, 6 bases at V and 5 bases at J, with 17 bases in the middle. Germline V gene data show CDR1 as SGHNT and CDR2 as YENEEA. The CDR3 loop spans 15 amino acids. CDR3 region: CASRSVGSPNNEQFF. In nucleotides, the CDR3 is TGTGCCAGCAGGTCTGTCGGGAGCCCTAACAATGAGCAGTTCTTC.

This clone appeared a few times. This sequence joins TRBV7-9 and TRBJ1-2, with a possible D match to TRBD1 (5 bases). Trimming removed 5 bases from V and 4 bases from J, with 14 bases in between. CDR3 length: 14 amino acids. In germline, CDR1 is SEHNR, CDR2 FQNEAQ (reference sequence). The CDR3 nucleotides read TGTGCCAGCAGCCGGGACCAAACAGCCTATGGCTACACCTTC. As protein: CASSRDQTAYGYTF.

The CDR3 spells CAWTSGSNEQFF. The CDR3 nucleotides are TGTGCCTGGACTAGCGGGTCTAATGAGCAGTTCTTC. This chain joins TRBV30 and TRBJ2-7, with 8 bases identical to TRBD2. Near its end, the DNA agrees better with TRBJ2-1, so the J call may be wrong. In germline, CDR1 is GTSNPN, CDR2 SVGIG (reference sequence). This CDR3 has 12 amino acids.

This clone was counted between two and nine times. The genes are TRBV27 and TRBJ1-2; no clear D. Germline CDR1 and CDR2: MNHEY and SMNVEV (reference sequence). V lost 3 bases and J lost 5, with 13 bases in between. The CDR3 extends over 14 amino acids. The CDR3 DNA follows: TGTGCCAGCAGTTTGGGTCGGACTGGGTATGGCTACACCTTC. Translated, it gives CASSLGRTGYGYTF.

The chain has TRBV19 and TRBJ2-5; D perhaps matches TRBD1 (5 bases). V was clipped by 4 bases and J by 4 bases, with 13 bases between them. Germline CDR1 reads LNHDA; CDR2 reads SQIVND (reference sequence). The CDR3 covers 14 residues. The CDR3 loop reads CASSTAVQGETQYF. For the CDR3, the DNA is TGTGCCAGTAGTACCGCGGTCCAGGGAGAGACCCAGTACTTC.

The table lists this clone with a few counts. The rearrangement links TRBV6-5 to TRBJ1-3; D gene unclear. The CDR3 is 14 amino acids. Germline V gives CDR1 MNHEY, CDR2 SVGAGI. Trimming cost V 6 bases and J 0 bases, with 9 bases left between them. CDR3 bases: TGTGCCAGCAGAACAGATCTCTCTGGAAACACCATATATTTT. It is translated as CASRTDLSGNTIYF.

This clone has just a few counts. The rearrangement uses TRBV21-1 and TRBJ2-1; no check of the table's D call, TRBD2, against the DNA was made. TRBV21-1 is classified as a pseudogene. CDR3 length equals 15 residues. The CDR3: CASSKFPGVYNEQFF. The DNA for the CDR3 is TGTGCCAGCAGCAAATTTCCGGGGGTGTACAATGAGCAGTTCTTC.

This clone was counted between two and nine times. The V and J genes are TRBV5-1 and TRBJ2-1, with a possible D match to TRBD2 (6 bases). This CDR3 has 14 amino acids. The germline V gene encodes CDR1 SGHRS and CDR2 YFSETQ. Trimming left V 5 bases short and J 0 bases short, with 9 bases between. The CDR3, as DNA: TGCGCCAGCAGGGCGGGACCCTCCTACAATGAGCAGTTCTTC. Amino acids: CASRAGPSYNEQFF.

The chain is built from TRBV7-8 and TRBJ2-3; 8 nucleotides match TRBD2. The CDR3 is 17 residues long. The V and J ends lost 5 bases and 5 bases, in that order; junction bases with no gene match: 15. The V gene's germline CDR1 is SGHVS and CDR2 FQNEAQ. The CDR3 sequence is CASSGGVAGGLGDTQYF. CDR3 DNA sequence: TGTGCCAGCAGCGGCGGGGTTGCGGGGGGCCTGGGAGATACGCAGTATTTT. The whole variable domain, filled in from reference TRBV7-8 and TRBJ2-3, reads GAGVSQSPRYKVAKRGQDVALRCDPISGHVSLFWYQQALGQGPEFLTYFQNEAQLDKSGLPSDRFFAERPEGSVSTLKIQRTQQEDSAVYLCASSGGVAGGLGDTQYFGPGTRLTVL.

There are a few counts of this clone. The V and J genes are TRBV6-6 and TRBJ2-4; 7 bases fit TRBD1. This CDR3 is 15 amino acids long. The junction had 10 bases not matched to a gene; V was cut back by 6 bases and J by 5 bases. Germline V gene lookup returns CDR1 MNHNY and CDR2 SVGAGI (reference sequence). This chain's CDR3 is CASSPRTQGENIQYF. CDR3 in DNA: TGTGCCAGCAGCCCCAGGACCCAGGGGGAAAACATTCAGTACTTC.

This clone was counted only a few times. This rearrangement joins TRBV7-4 to TRBJ1-6; 7 bases agree with TRBD1. The V segment lost 2 bases and the J segment 9 bases; nucleotides outside the gene matches: 10. Germline V gene sequence: CDR1 SGHVT, CDR2 SQSDAQ. CDR3 length: 16 residues. The CDR3 DNA sequence: TGTGCCAGCAGCTTACGGGCCCGACAGGGAGGTTCACCCCTCCACTTT. The encoded protein is CASSLRARQGGSPLHF.